This TCR beta chain was sequenced in a study of low-dose radiotherapy and immunotherapy resistance in tumors. Overall study: With fractions of 0.5 Gy given every 2 weeks, Cohort 1 accumulated a total of 6.5 Gy. Study patients were administered oral aspirin at 300 mg daily for four cycles from cycle 1 day 1.

Primers used for first-strand cDNA, a TRAV- and TRBV-specific set, covered both alpha and beta chains. A constant-region primer paired with the V-primer adapter amplified TCRs over around 18 PCR cycles. TCRdb passed the reads through MiXCR, listing each CDR3 protein once. The sample shows some 85,000 distinct CDR3 sequences, over 15% of them seen only once. The CDR3 loop spans 18 amino acids. Germline V CDR1 and CDR2: MNHNS, SASEGT. Trimming at V came to 4 bases and at J to 0 bases, leaving 10 bases not matched to a gene. This clonotype was counted between two and nine times. This sample's time point: before trial treatment. Each patient who was eligible had an advanced solid tumor with no tumor-infiltrating lymphocytes.

The chain is built from TRBV6-1 and TRBJ1-5; 9 bases map to TRBD1. This specimen consisted of PBMCs, obtained before treatment. The source of this sequence is a male donor with prostate cancer. The CDR3: CASSAGDRAVNSNQPQHF. In DNA, the CDR3 is TGTGCCAGCAGTGCTGGGGACAGGGCGGTAAATAGCAATCAGCCCCAGCATTTT.